This passage covers 32 T cell receptor beta chains from one sample sequenced in a study of human thymus T cells. The source of the thymus tissue was resections taken during corrective heart surgery. Some clones are missing from TCRdb's copy, which holds only in-frame ones; the method was immunoSEQ multiplex PCR. The sample contains some 130,000 clones, around 94% of which appear only once. Sequencing used thymus tissue. These receptors originate from a boy under two years old with a congenital heart defect but otherwise immunologically healthy.

J is TRBJ2-3 and V is TRBV11-3; 8 nucleotides match TRBD2. The CDR3 loop spans 15 amino acids. CDR1 and CDR2 (germline): SGHNT, YENEEA. The junction had 8 bases not matched to a gene; V was cut back by 5 bases and J by 4 bases. The CDR3 sequence is CASSRPGLVPDTQYF. DNA for the CDR3: TGTGCCAGCAGCCGACCGGGACTAGTGCCAGATACGCAGTATTTT.

This chain connects TRBV27 to TRBJ1-1; 8 nucleotides match TRBD1. After removal of 2 bases from V and 1 base from J, the junction contained 0 bases not matched to a gene. Germline CDR1 is MNHEY and CDR2 is SMNVEV (reference sequence). This CDR3 is built from 14 residues. The CDR3: CASSLGTGNTEAFF. The CDR3 DNA sequence: TGTGCCAGCAGTTTAGGGACAGGGAACACTGAAGCTTTCTTT.

This CDR3 is CASTSPGTYYGYTF. Here the CDR3 DNA reads TGTGCCAGTACCTCCCCCGGGACCTATTATGGCTACACCTTC. This chain joins TRBV19 and TRBJ1-2; D possibly corresponds to TRBD1 (5 bases). Looked up from germline, CDR1 is LNHDA and CDR2 is SQIVND (reference sequence). Between the trimmed V and J ends, which lost 7 bases and 5 bases, there was a span of 17 bases. The CDR3 has 14 residues.

The chain joins TRBV28 to TRBJ2-1, with TRBD2 matching 10 bases. Germline CDR1 MDHEN, CDR2 SYDVKM. V was pared by 5 bases and J by 6 bases, with 7 bases of the junction left unmatched. The CDR3 runs 15 residues. The CDR3 protein is CASSLPGTSANEQFF. CDR3 DNA: TGTGCCAGCAGTCTTCCCGGGACTAGCGCCAATGAGCAGTTCTTC.

The chain is built from TRBV19 and TRBJ2-3, with TRBD2 as a possible D gene (6 bases). The ends were cut back, 4 bases at V and 4 bases at J, with 9 bases in the middle. Germline V CDR1 and CDR2: LNHDA, SQIVND (reference sequence). This CDR3 contains 13 residues. The CDR3 loop is CASSRRDSDTQYF. The CDR3 DNA follows: TGTGCCAGTAGTAGGCGGGACTCAGATACGCAGTATTTT.

The chain has TRBV6-6 and TRBJ1-3, with unresolved D. The CDR3 contains 15 residues. The V end lost 6 bases, the J end lost 1 base, and 13 bases lay between the germline ends. Germline CDR1 reads MNHNY; CDR2 reads SVGAGI (reference sequence). CDR3 sequence: CASRSQVVSGNTIYF. The CDR3 DNA reads as TGTGCCAGCAGATCCCAGGTGGTGTCTGGAAACACCATATATTTT.

The chain has TRBV7-8 and TRBJ2-3; TRBD1 aligns across 9 bases. The CDR3 covers 14 residues. Per germline, CDR1 SGHVS and CDR2 FQNEAQ. V lost 4 bases to trimming and J lost 5 bases; unmatched junction nucleotides: 4. CDR3 nucleotides: TGTGCCAGCAGCTCGGGACAGGGAGGAGATACGCAGTATTTT. It specifies CASSSGQGGDTQYF. The variable domain in full, completed from reference TRBV7-8 and TRBJ2-3, reads GAGVSQSPRYKVAKRGQDVALRCDPISGHVSLFWYQQALGQGPEFLTYFQNEAQLDKSGLPSDRFFAERPEGSVSTLKIQRTQQEDSAVYLCASSSGQGGDTQYFGPGTRLTVL.

J is TRBJ1-5 and V is TRBV18; D remains unclear. The CDR3 has 14 amino acids. From germline, CDR1 is KGHSH and CDR2 LQKENI. Trimming removed 3 bases at V and 4 bases at J, with 10 bases between. The CDR3 is CASSPEGWNQPQHF. The CDR3 DNA is TGTGCCAGCTCACCTGAGGGATGGAATCAGCCCCAGCATTTT.

This clone was detected only once. The genes are TRBV28 and TRBJ1-2; D might be TRBD1 (6 bases). The V and J ends lost 7 bases and 5 bases respectively, with 14 bases between them. Germline CDR1 MDHEN, CDR2 SYDVKM. The CDR3 runs to 13 residues. Here the CDR3 reads CASTQTGDYGYTF. CDR3 nucleotides: TGTGCCAGCACCCAGACAGGAGATTATGGCTACACCTTC.

The chain links TRBV5-1 to TRBJ1-1; 8 bases align to TRBD1. The V and J ends lost 3 bases and 6 bases, in that order; junction bases with no gene match: 13. The CDR3 spans 16 residues. CDR1 SGHRS and CDR2 YFSETQ come from the germline V gene. CDR3 bases: TGCGCCAGCAGCTCGCGGTACAGGGGGAAAGTCGCTGAAGCTTTCTTT. This sequence encodes CASSSRYRGKVAEAFF.

The V and J genes are TRBV4-1 and TRBJ1-1, with a tentative D call TRBD1 (5 bases). V was trimmed by 1 base and J by 3 bases, leaving 12 bases between them. CDR3 length: 15 residues. Germline lookup yields CDR1 MGHRA and CDR2 YSYEKL. CDR3 DNA: TGCGCCAGCAGCCAAGGAAAGGAGGGGTACACTGAAGCTTTCTTT. Encoded protein: CASSQGKEGYTEAFF.

The chain joins TRBV30 to TRBJ1-5; 8 positions match TRBD1. The CDR3 totals 15 residues. Germline V gene sequence: CDR1 GTSNPN, CDR2 SVGIG (reference sequence). Unmatched junction bases numbered 7, after V lost 0 bases and J lost 6 bases. CDR3 sequence reads: CAWSVAGGDPQPQHF. The CDR3 bases are TGTGCCTGGAGTGTTGCAGGGGGCGATCCTCAGCCCCAGCATTTT.

The chain joins TRBV13 to TRBJ2-7, with 8 bases aligning to TRBD1. After removal of 3 bases from V and 4 bases from J, the junction contained 8 bases not matched to a gene. The CDR3 is 15 residues long. CDR1 and CDR2 from the germline V gene are PRHDT and FYEKMQ (reference sequence). This CDR3 reads CASSFYRQGRYEQYF. As DNA, the CDR3 is TGTGCCAGCAGCTTTTATCGACAGGGGAGGTACGAGCAGTACTTC.

The gene calls are TRBV28 and TRBJ1-4; a weak D match, TRBD1 (5 bases). Trimming removed 6 bases from V and 7 bases from J, with 9 bases in between. Germline-derived CDR1 and CDR2 are MDHEN and SYDVKM. The CDR3 consists of 12 residues. The CDR3 region has the DNA TGTGCCAGCAGCGAGGGGTGTGAAAAACTGTTTTTT. It specifies CASSEGCEKLFF.

V and J are TRBV7-9 and TRBJ1-3, with 8 nucleotides matching TRBD1. J lost 0 bases, V lost 2 bases, and 9 bases had no gene match. This CDR3 contains 18 residues. The V gene's germline CDR1 is SEHNR and CDR2 FQNEAQ (reference sequence). The CDR3 nucleotides read TGTGCCAGCAGCTTAAATAGTAGGGGGACAGGCTCTGGAAACACCATATATTTT. Encoded protein: CASSLNSRGTGSGNTIYF.

This chain connects TRBV14 to TRBJ1-3; D gene ambiguous. Trimming left V 2 bases short and J 0 bases short, with 8 bases between. The germline gives CDR1 SGHDN, CDR2 FVKESK. The CDR3 sequence is 15 residues long. DNA of the CDR3: TGTGCCAGCAGCCAACAATGGAGCTCTGGAAACACCATATATTTT. Its translation is CASSQQWSSGNTIYF.

V gene TRBV5-1 combines with J gene TRBJ2-5; 8 bases align to TRBD1. This CDR3 contains 14 residues. Unmatched junction bases numbered 10, after V lost 7 bases and J lost 5 bases. The germline V gene has CDR1 SGHRS and CDR2 YFSETQ. The DNA for the CDR3 is TGCGCCAGCCGAGAAGCCAGGGGGCGGGAGACCCAGTACTTC. Its translation is CASREARGRETQYF.

V is TRBV5-1 and J is TRBJ2-3; D remains ambiguous. The CDR3 length is 15 residues. V was shortened by 4 bases and J by 4 bases, with 16 bases between the two germline ends. Germline V gene lookup returns CDR1 SGHRS and CDR2 YFSETQ. The CDR3 protein is CASSPTIAGADTQYF. CDR3 sequence (DNA): TGCGCCAGCAGCCCGACCATCGCCGGCGCAGATACGCAGTATTTT.

This clone has just one count. V and J are TRBV11-2 and TRBJ2-5, with D maybe TRBD2 (5 bases). CDR1 is SGHAT, CDR2 FQNNGV, per germline. Trimming pared 5 bases from V and 5 bases from J, leaving 18 bases between. CDR3 length: 15 amino acids. The CDR3 nucleotides read TGTGCCAGCAGCGAAAGACCCGGAGCGGTCGAGACCCAGTACTTC. Translating gives CASSERPGAVETQYF.

This clone has only one observation. V usage is TRBV28 and J usage is TRBJ1-1; TRBD1 might be the D (5 bases). This CDR3 is built from 14 residues. The V end lost 8 bases, the J end lost 6 bases, and 19 bases lay between the germline ends. The germline V gene has CDR1 MDHEN and CDR2 SYDVKM. CDR3 sequence (DNA): TGTGCCAGCTCAAGCGGGGCCCCCCTTCCTGAAGCTTTCTTT. This sequence encodes CASSSGAPLPEAFF. Filled out from reference TRBV28 and TRBJ1-1, the complete variable domain reads DVKVTQSSRYLVKRTGEKVFLECVQDMDHENMFWYRQDPGLGLRLIYFSYDVKMKEKGDIPEGYSVSREKKERFSLILESASTNQTSMYLCASSSGAPLPEAFFGQGTRLTVV.

J is TRBJ2-7 and V is TRBV29-1, with 8 bases matching TRBD1. The CDR3 is 11 amino acids. The V gene's germline CDR1 is SQVTM and CDR2 ANQGSEA. V shed 5 bases and J 5 bases; nucleotides not matched to a gene: 2. DNA of the CDR3: TGCAGCGTTAGGACAGGGAACGAGCAGTACTTC. Translated, it gives CSVRTGNEQYF.

This chain joins TRBV4-1 and TRBJ2-7, with D maybe TRBD2 (6 bases). The CDR3 spans 17 residues. Germline values: CDR1 MGHRA, CDR2 YSYEKL. Trimming pared 2 bases from V and 1 base from J, leaving 18 bases between. The DNA for the CDR3 is TGCGCCAGCAGCCAACAACTATCGGGACTCCCATCCTACGAGCAGTACTTC. This encodes CASSQQLSGLPSYEQYF.

The chain couples TRBV4-1 to TRBJ2-3; perhaps TRBD2 as D (6 bases). The germline CDR1 and CDR2 sequences are MGHRA and YSYEKL. V lost 5 bases and J lost 1, with 10 bases in between. CDR3 length: 14 residues. CDR3 protein: CASSSGLRTDTQYF. The CDR3 bases are TGCGCCAGCAGCTCCGGACTACGCACAGATACGCAGTATTTT.

The chain employs TRBV4-2 and TRBJ2-5; perhaps TRBD2 as D (5 bases). CDR1 LGHNA and CDR2 YNFKEQ come from the germline V gene. V lost 4 bases, J lost 4 bases, and 16 bases lay in between. This CDR3 contains 15 residues. The chain's CDR3 is CASSPRPSYIETQYF. The CDR3 DNA sequence: TGTGCCAGCAGCCCCAGGCCTAGCTATATAGAGACCCAGTACTTC.

The chain couples TRBV4-2 to TRBJ2-3; TRBD2 matches 15 bases. Germline V gives CDR1 LGHNA, CDR2 YNFKEQ. The CDR3 contains 16 residues. V trimming: 1 base; J trimming: 4 bases; junction bases outside the gene matches: 0. The CDR3: CASSQGTSGGADTQYF. DNA for the CDR3: TGTGCCAGCAGCCAAGGGACTAGCGGGGGGGCAGATACGCAGTATTTT.

The rearrangement links TRBV4-1 to TRBJ1-3; D is uncertain. CDR1 and CDR2 (germline): MGHRA, YSYEKL. Trimming took off 0 bases at V and 1 base at J, with 16 bases between the two ends. This CDR3 contains 18 residues. This CDR3 is CASSQDLGGAQSGNTIYF. In nucleotides, the CDR3 is TGCGCCAGCAGCCAAGATCTAGGCGGCGCACAGTCTGGAAACACCATATATTTT.

The rearrangement uses TRBV18 and TRBJ1-3; D is perhaps TRBD1 (5 bases). Germline V lookup: CDR1 KGHSH, CDR2 LQKENI. This CDR3 has 16 amino acids. Trimming removed 3 bases from V and 2 bases from J, with 14 bases in between. CDR3 DNA sequence: TGTGCCAGCTCACCCCTTGGGGGAGGGCCTGGAAACACCATATATTTT. Its translation is CASSPLGGGPGNTIYF.

V usage is TRBV4-3 and J usage is TRBJ1-6, with TRBD1 matching over 7 bases. With 4 bases clipped from V and 5 bases from J, the junction kept 5 bases outside the gene matches. Germline lookup yields CDR1 LGHNA and CDR2 YSLEER. This CDR3 has 15 residues. In nucleotides, the CDR3 is TGCGCCAGCAGCCTTGGGACAGTTAATAATTCACCCCTCCACTTT. Its protein product is CASSLGTVNNSPLHF.

The CDR3 region has the DNA TGTGCCATCAGTGAGCAGGGACTAATGGCCCATGAGCAGTTCTTC. Translating gives CAISEQGLMAHEQFF. The V and J genes are TRBV10-3 and TRBJ2-1, with 7 bases lining up with TRBD2. Trimming cost V 2 bases and J 8 bases; bases outside gene matches: 9. Germline V CDR1 and CDR2: ENHRY, SYGVKD. The CDR3 spans 15 residues.

In this sample, this clone turned up a few times. The chain recombines TRBV5-4 with TRBJ1-1; D is unclear. With 1 base removed from V and 2 bases from J, the gap between germline ends came to 6 bases. The CDR3 sequence is 13 residues long. The germline gives CDR1 SGHNT, CDR2 YYREEE (reference sequence). DNA of the CDR3: TGTGCCAGCAGCTTGTGGGGAAACACTGAAGCTTTCTTT. Protein product: CASSLWGNTEAFF.

This chain uses TRBV28 with TRBJ2-1; no firm D call. V was shortened by 4 bases and J by 5 bases, with 12 bases between the two germline ends. The CDR3 length is 14 residues. The germline V gene encodes CDR1 MDHEN and CDR2 SYDVKM. CDR3 bases: TGTGCCAGCAGTTCCGGCGTAGTTGACAATGAGCAGTTCTTC. It translates to CASSSGVVDNEQFF. The full variable domain, its missing parts supplied by reference TRBV28 and TRBJ2-1, is DVKVTQSSRYLVKRTGEKVFLECVQDMDHENMFWYRQDPGLGLRLIYFSYDVKMKEKGDIPEGYSVSREKKERFSLILESASTNQTSMYLCASSSGVVDNEQFFGPGTRLTVL.

This chain connects TRBV15 to TRBJ2-1; 11 bases line up with TRBD2. The J segment lost 4 bases and the V segment lost 6 bases, leaving 8 bases of the junction unmatched. The CDR3 sequence is 16 residues long. Germline V gene data show CDR1 as LNHNV and CDR2 as YYDKDF (reference sequence). The CDR3, as DNA: TGTGCCACCAGTGTTTGGGGACTAGCGGAATACAATGAGCAGTTCTTC. It translates to CATSVWGLAEYNEQFF.